This passage covers 4 T cell receptor beta chains from one sample sequenced in a study of T cell changes during pregnancy in multiple sclerosis. Assay: immunoSEQ multiplex PCR; the TCRdb copy retains only in-frame clones and omits some. The sample includes roughly 48,000 clones, 88% of them seen just once. The sequences come from CD4+ T cells from peripheral blood mononuclear cells, collected in the second trimester of pregnancy. These receptors were obtained from a female donor with multiple sclerosis, enrolled in a pregnancy study.

J is TRBJ2-3 and V is TRBV4-2, with 10 bases matching TRBD2. The germline CDR1 and CDR2 sequences are LGHNA and YNFKEQ. J was trimmed by 5 bases and V by 1 base; bases with no gene match: 6. The CDR3 covers 16 residues. This CDR3 reads CASSQVLAGDGDTQYF. CDR3 nucleotides: TGTGCCAGCAGCCAAGTTCTAGCGGGAGATGGAGATACGCAGTATTTT.

The chain employs TRBV2 and TRBJ2-6; the D gene is possibly TRBD2 (5 bases). The CDR3 loop spans 15 amino acids. Trimming took off 5 bases at V and 2 bases at J, with 10 bases between the two ends. Germline assignment: CDR1 SNHLY and CDR2 FYNNEI. This CDR3 reads CASSTNSAGANVLTF. For the CDR3, the DNA is TGTGCCAGCAGTACTAATAGCGCTGGGGCCAACGTCCTGACTTTC.

The V call is TRBV27, the J call TRBJ2-7; weak D call: TRBD1 (6 bases). V dropped 10 bases and J dropped 4 bases, with 23 bases sitting between them. Germline CDR1 MNHEY, CDR2 SMNVEV (reference sequence). The CDR3 sequence is 15 residues long. The CDR3 nucleotides are TGTGCCACCAGGACGGGTGGGGGCCCACAGTACGAGCAGTACTTC. Translated: CATRTGGGPQYEQYF.

This clone was recorded only once. The chain is built from TRBV4-1 and TRBJ2-1, with D possibly matching TRBD1 (6 bases). Between the trimmed V and J ends, which lost 2 bases and 7 bases, there was a span of 12 bases. The germline CDR1 and CDR2 sequences are MGHRA and YSYEKL. This CDR3 region has 14 residues. The CDR3 here is CASSQTGPKNEQFF. The CDR3 region has the DNA TGCGCCAGCAGCCAAACAGGGCCTAAGAATGAGCAGTTCTTC.